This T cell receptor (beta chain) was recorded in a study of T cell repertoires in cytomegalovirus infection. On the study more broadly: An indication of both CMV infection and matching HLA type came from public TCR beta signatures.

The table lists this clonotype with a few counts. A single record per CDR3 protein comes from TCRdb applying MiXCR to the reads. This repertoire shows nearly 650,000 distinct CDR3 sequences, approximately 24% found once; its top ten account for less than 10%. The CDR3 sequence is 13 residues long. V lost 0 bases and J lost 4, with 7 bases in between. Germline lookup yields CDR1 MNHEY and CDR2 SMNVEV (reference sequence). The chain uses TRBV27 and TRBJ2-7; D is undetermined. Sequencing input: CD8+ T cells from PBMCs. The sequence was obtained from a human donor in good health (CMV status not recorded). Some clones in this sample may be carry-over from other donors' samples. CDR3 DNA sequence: TGTGCCAGCAGTTTATCTGCTCCATACGAGCAGTACTTC. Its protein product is CASSLSAPYEQYF.